This is a list of T cell receptor beta chains from one sample in a study of cytomegalovirus exposure and HLA in healthy donors. Profiling relied on immunoSEQ multiplex PCR, and the TCRdb table lists in-frame clones only, not all of them. The sample contains around 130,000 clones, 81% of which appear only once. Sequencing was performed on PBMCs. The source is a woman aged 40 to 49 in good health and CMV-seronegative. CDR3s include the opening cysteine and the closing phenylalanine or tryptophan. A D gene is named only where the DNA matches it firmly. Not every row has a clone size; where given, it reads once, few, many or a size class.

NA,17,TRBJ2-5,NA,TRBV5-1,TGCGCCAGCAGCTTTGGGCGGGCTCGCTCAAACGGAGAGACCCAGTACTTC,CASSFGRARSNGETQYF
NA,16,TRBJ2-7,NA,TRBV5-8,TGTGCCAGCAGCTTTGCTACGGGGGTAGGATCCTACGAGCAGTACTTC,CASSFATGVGSYEQYF
TRBD2,14,TRBJ2-7,NA,TRBV7-9,TGTGCCAGCAGCTACGCTAGCGGGCTCTACGAGCAGTACTTC,CASSYASGLYEQYF
NA,16,TRBJ1-3,NA,TRBV7-9,TGTGCCAGCAGCTCCGCCACAGGGTTGACTGGAAACACCATATATTTT,CASSSATGLTGNTIYF
TRBD1,15,TRBJ1-2,NA,TRBV18,TGTGCCAGCTCACCACCCAGACAGGGTGACTATGGCTACACCTTC,CASSPPRQGDYGYTF
TRBD2,14,TRBJ2-7,NA,TRBV12-5,TGTGCTAGTGGCCTCGGGGGGAGCGCTTACGAGCAGTACTTC,CASGLGGSAYEQYF
NA,16,TRBJ2-2,NA,TRBV11-3,TGTGCCAGCAGCCCCTCATTCGGGAGCGGAACCGGGGAGCTGTTTTTT,CASSPSFGSGTGELFF
TRBD2,17,TRBJ2-2,NA,TRBV5-1,TGCGCCAGCAGCTTGACTAGCGGGGGCGTGGGTACCGGGGAGCTGTTTTTT,CASSLTSGGVGTGELFF
TRBD1,13,TRBJ1-1,NA,TRBV6-6,TGTGCCAGCAGTCCCGACAGGGGGACTGAAGCTTTCTTT,CASSPDRGTEAFF
NA,11,TRBJ2-7,NA,TRBV20-1,TGCAGTGCTACGGCCGACAGAAAGGAGTACTTC,CSATADRKEYF
NA,14,TRBJ2-4,NA,TRBV10-3,TGTGCCATCAGTGTTGACAGCGTCAAAAACATTCAGTACTTC,CAISVDSVKNIQYF
NA,13,TRBJ1-2,few,TRBV7-9,TGTGCCAGCAGCTTAGTACAGGGCAATGGCTACACCTTC,CASSLVQGNGYTF
NA,13,TRBJ1-1,NA,TRBV7-8,TGTGCCAGCAGCCCCAGTTTTGACACTGAAGCTTTCTTT,CASSPSFDTEAFF
TRBD1,18,TRBJ2-3,NA,TRBV28,TGTGCCAGCACCACCCTCGATCTCCGGGACAGGGTCGCAGATACGCAGTATTTT,CASTTLDLRDRVADTQYF
NA,10,TRBJ2-5,NA,TRBV29-1,TGCAGCGTTGTGAGGGAGACCCAGTACTTC,CSVVRETQYF
NA,13,TRBJ1-2,NA,TRBV5-4,TGTGCCAGCAGCTTAGGGGGAAACTATGGCTACACCTTC,CASSLGGNYGYTF
TRBD1,12,TRBJ2-7,NA,TRBV29-1,TGCAGCGTGGGGACAGACAAATACGAGCAGTACTTC,CSVGTDKYEQYF
TRBD1,15,TRBJ1-4,NA,TRBV7-2,TGTGCCAGCAGCGGGCAGGGGGTCTTTAATGAAAAACTGTTTTTT,CASSGQGVFNEKLFF
TRBD2,15,TRBJ2-7,NA,TRBV2,TGTGCCAGCAGCGATCGTCTAGCGGGAGTGTCCGAGCAGTACTTC,CASSDRLAGVSEQYF
NA,17,TRBJ2-5,once,TRBV6-1,TGTGCCAGCAGTGAACCTGATTACTGGGGAGCTCAAGAGACCCAGTACTTC,CASSEPDYWGAQETQYF
NA,16,TRBJ2-7,NA,TRBV14,TGTGCCAGCAGCCAAGACGGCCGGACTGTATTACGAGGGCAGTACTTC,CASSQDGRTVLRGQYF
NA,11,TRBJ1-1,NA,TRBV20-1,TGCAGTGCATTGAGGGTCCCTGAAGCTTTCTTT,CSALRVPEAFF
NA,16,TRBJ2-1,NA,TRBV5-1,TGCGCCAGCAGCTTGGCCGGGGGTAAACCTCTGGGCGAGCAGTTCTTC,CASSLAGGKPLGEQFF
NA,13,TRBJ2-1,NA,TRBV5-1,TGCGCCAGCAGCCCAGAGGCGTACAATGAGCAGTTCTTC,CASSPEAYNEQFF
TRBD1,14,TRBJ1-1,NA,TRBV18,TGTGCCAGCTCACCCTCGGGACAGACGGTGGTAGCTTTCTTT,CASSPSGQTVVAFF
TRBD2,15,TRBJ2-1,few,TRBV28,TGTGCCAGCCTTGGACTAGCGGAATCCTACAATGAGCAGTTCTTC,CASLGLAESYNEQFF
TRBD1,13,TRBJ1-1,few,TRBV2,TGTGCCAGCTCGACAGGGGTGAACACTGAAGCTTTCTTT,CASSTGVNTEAFF
NA,15,TRBJ1-2,NA,TRBV19,TGTGCCAGTAGTGCCTCTCCACAGGGAGGGTATGGCTACACCTTC,CASSASPQGGYGYTF
NA,15,TRBJ2-1,few,TRBV11-3,TGTGCCAGCAGCCCCCACCAGGGAACCCGCAATGAGCAGTTCTTC,CASSPHQGTRNEQFF
NA,14,TRBJ2-7,NA,TRBV25-1,TGTGCCAGCCTTACCAAGGGGACACTTTACGAGCAGTACTTC,CASLTKGTLYEQYF
NA,15,TRBJ1-3,NA,TRBV10-3,TGTGCCATCTCGGGACTCCCGAGCTCTGGAAACACCATATATTTT,CAISGLPSSGNTIYF
NA,18,TRBJ2-1,NA,TRBV7-6,TGTGCCAGCAGCTTAGTGGGCGGGATAGGGCAGGGCCACAATGAGCAGTTCTTC,CASSLVGGIGQGHNEQFF
NA,14,TRBJ2-7,few,TRBV4-2,TGTGCCAGCAGCCAACTGAGCGGGTCCTACGAGCAGTACTTC,CASSQLSGSYEQYF
TRBD1,16,TRBJ1-2,NA,TRBV5-4,TGTGCCAGCAGCTTGACCTACGGACAGGACAACTATGGCTACACCTTC,CASSLTYGQDNYGYTF
NA,15,TRBJ1-5,few,TRBV6-5,TGTGCCAGCAGGCCCCCGGGGGGCGCGGGGCAGCCCCAGCATTTT,CASRPPGGAGQPQHF
TRBD1,14,TRBJ1-2,NA,TRBV19,TGTGCCAGTAGTGCAGTTGACAGGGACTATGGCTACACCTTC,CASSAVDRDYGYTF
NA,14,TRBJ1-4,NA,TRBV9,TGTGCCAGCAGCTTTCGGGACACAAATGAAAAACTGTTTTTT,CASSFRDTNEKLFF
TRBD1,12,TRBJ2-1,NA,TRBV29-1,TGCAGCGTTCTCAGGGGGCTGGTTGAGCAGTTCTTC,CSVLRGLVEQFF
NA,14,TRBJ1-5,NA,TRBV7-7,TGTGCTAGCAGCTTAGTGGGGAGGGCTCAGCCCCAGCATTTT,CASSLVGRAQPQHF
TRBD1,14,TRBJ1-2,NA,TRBV2,TGTGCCAGCAGGCCCGGACAGGGCCACTATGGCTACACCTTC,CASRPGQGHYGYTF
NA,13,TRBJ2-7,NA,TRBV6-5,TGTGCCAGCACCGGACAGTACTCCTACGAGCAGTACTTC,CASTGQYSYEQYF
NA,19,TRBJ2-2,NA,TRBV7-2,TGTGCCAGCAGCTTAGTACTAGCAGTAGGGACGGTGGGCACCGGGGAGCTGTTTTTT,CASSLVLAVGTVGTGELFF
NA,14,TRBJ1-2,NA,TRBV10-3,TGTGCCATCAGTGAGTCTCCGGAGAACTATGGCTACACCTTC,CAISESPENYGYTF
TRBD1,16,TRBJ1-2,NA,TRBV19,TGTGCCAGTAGTATGCGGACAGGGGGCGCCCACTATGGCTACACCTTC,CASSMRTGGAHYGYTF
NA,15,TRBJ2-2,NA,TRBV29-1,TGCAGCGTTGAAGAGGACTTCCGTCGGCCCGGGGAGCTGTTTTTT,CSVEEDFRRPGELFF
TRBD2,17,TRBJ2-1,once,TRBV27,TGTGCCAGCAGTTTTTCGACCACTAGCGGGAGATTTTATGAGCAGTTCTTC,CASSFSTTSGRFYEQFF
NA,16,TRBJ1-1,NA,TRBV7-9,TGTGCCAGCAGCTTAGATCTGTGGAGGGGGAACACTGAAGCTTTCTTT,CASSLDLWRGNTEAFF
TRBD1,16,TRBJ1-2,once,TRBV6-4,TGTGCCAGCAGTGACCCGGACAGGGGACCTAACTATGGCTACACCTTC,CASSDPDRGPNYGYTF
NA,18,TRBJ2-3,NA,TRBV2,TGTGCCAGCACCCTGGTTAGGACGGGAACAGCTAGCACAGATACGCAGTATTTT,CASTLVRTGTASTDTQYF